Each of the 11 T cell receptor beta chains below was sequenced from the same sample in a study of blood T cells in healthy people across ages. For the second PCR, which ran for about 6 to 11 cycles, a sample-barcoded 5' primer and a J-beta primer mix were used. MiXCR, applied by TCRdb to the 5' RACE reads, yields one record per CDR3 protein. The sample records more than 550,000 distinct CDR3 sequences, 22% being singletons. Sequenced: blood. These receptor sequences come from a man between 65 and 85 years old in good health.

This clonotype was counted a few times. V is TRBV18 and J is TRBJ2-3, with D maybe TRBD2 (5 bases). This CDR3 spans 13 amino acids. The germline V gene has CDR1 KGHSH and CDR2 LQKENI. V lost 3 bases, J lost 4 bases, and 8 bases lay in between. The CDR3 here is CASSPELADTQYF. CDR3 sequence (DNA): TGTGCCAGCTCACCCGAACTAGCAGATACGCAGTATTTT.

The chain's CDR3 is CASSLRGHRGGTEAFF. CDR3 in DNA: TGTGCCAGCAGCCTACGAGGGCATCGGGGGGGCACTGAAGCTTTCTTT. This chain joins TRBV7-2 and TRBJ1-1; D might be TRBD1 (5 bases). Germline V gene data show CDR1 as SGHTA and CDR2 as FQGNSA. CDR3 length: 16 residues. V was clipped by 5 bases and J by 4 bases, with 20 bases between them.

This clonotype has only a few counts. This chain uses TRBV12-3 or TRBV12-4 with TRBJ1-1, with D perhaps TRBD1 (6 bases). This CDR3 spans 13 amino acids. V was trimmed by 7 bases and J by 1 base, leaving 10 bases between them. The CDR3 spells CASKTDRNTEAFF. The CDR3 DNA reads as TGTGCCAGCAAAACGGACAGGAACACTGAAGCTTTCTTT.

The chain links TRBV28 to TRBJ2-6, with 8 bases that match TRBD2. This CDR3 contains 17 residues. V gave up 1 base and J gave up 0 bases; unmatched junction bases: 2. CDR1 and CDR2 (germline): MDHEN, SYDVKM. The CDR3 nucleotides read TGTGCCAGCAGTTTATCGGCGGGGGGCTCTGGGGCCAACGTCCTGACTTTC. Protein product: CASSLSAGGSGANVLTF.

This clonotype was recorded many times. The chain uses TRBV7-9 and TRBJ2-5; D is unresolved. V was trimmed by 3 bases and J by 0 bases, leaving 8 bases between them. The CDR3 is made up of 14 amino acids. CDR1 is SEHNR, CDR2 FQNEAQ, per germline (reference sequence). The DNA of the CDR3 is TGTGCCAGCAGCTTCCGGGCTAACCAAGAGACCCAGTACTTC. The encoded protein is CASSFRANQETQYF.

This sequence joins TRBV5-1 and TRBJ1-6, with D uncertain. Germline CDR1 is SGHRS and CDR2 is YFSETQ. The CDR3 extends over 16 amino acids. V was cut by 4 bases and J by 0 bases, with 11 bases left in between. The CDR3 nucleotides read TGCGCCAGCAGCGCCGGCGGCAGCTCCTATAATTCACCCCTCCACTTT. Translating it yields CASSAGGSSYNSPLHF.

This clonotype was detected a few times. J is TRBJ1-2 and V is TRBV29-1, with a tentative D call TRBD1 (5 bases). V lost 3 bases to trimming and J lost 2 bases, with 13 bases between them. From germline, CDR1 is SQVTM and CDR2 ANQGSEA. The CDR3 extends over 14 amino acids. The DNA of the CDR3 is TGCAGCGTTGACTTCGACAGCTTGAACTATGGCTACACCTTC. Protein product: CSVDFDSLNYGYTF. The entire variable domain, with the rest obtained from reference TRBV29-1 and TRBJ1-2, is as follows: SAVISQKPSRDICQRGTSLTIQCQVDSQVTMMFWYRQQPGQSLTLIATANQGSEATYESGFVIDKFPISRPNLTFSTLTVSNMSPEDSSIYLCSVDFDSLNYGYTFGSGTRLTVV.

The chain has TRBV2 and TRBJ1-1; no definite D call. The germline V and J ends were trimmed by 8 bases and 3 bases, with 10 bases remaining between them. Per germline, CDR1 SNHLY and CDR2 FYNNEI. The CDR3 is made up of 12 amino acids. DNA for the CDR3: TGTGCCAGCCGCGGATCCGACACTGAAGCTTTCTTT. It translates to CASRGSDTEAFF.

This clonotype was recorded once. This sequence joins TRBV20-1 and TRBJ1-3, with no clear D. This CDR3 has 12 residues. Per germline, CDR1 DFQATT and CDR2 SNEGSKA (reference sequence). CDR3 nucleotides: TGCGGGGTCTGGAGCTCTGGAAACACCATATATTTT. Translating it yields CGVWSSGNTIYF.

J is TRBJ2-2 and V is TRBV29-1, with D perhaps TRBD2 (6 bases). The CDR3 has 13 residues. V was trimmed by 7 bases and J by 5 bases, leaving 14 bases between them. Germline V gene data show CDR1 as SQVTM and CDR2 as ANQGSEA. The CDR3 sequence is CSAQFGGTGELFF. CDR3 nucleotides: TGCAGCGCCCAATTCGGGGGAACCGGGGAGCTGTTTTTT.

This chain links TRBV27 with TRBJ2-3; TRBD2 aligns across 8 bases. Per the germline V gene, CDR1 is MNHEY and CDR2 is SMNVEV (reference sequence). The CDR3 extends over 16 amino acids. The V gene end was trimmed by 4 bases and the J gene end by 3 bases; junction bases not matched to a gene: 9. The CDR3 here is CASSSGGPSGTDTQYF. The DNA for the CDR3 is TGTGCCAGCAGTTCGGGGGGGCCGAGTGGGACAGATACGCAGTATTTT.